These 17 T cell receptor beta chains were all obtained from the same sample, sequenced in a study of T cells expressing NK-cell markers. TCRdb reprocessed the 5' RACE reads and reports one entry per CDR3 protein, with no DNA. This sample's table has approximately 550,000 distinct CDR3 sequences. The sequenced material came from blood T cells: a sorted CD56 or NKG2C T cell subset, CD4+ or CD8+ T cells, or bulk PBMC T cells (not recorded which). All receptors derive from a man younger than 30 in good health.

V gene TRBV29-1 combines with J gene TRBJ1-3. This CDR3 comprises 12 residues. In germline, CDR1 is SQVTM, CDR2 ANQGSEA. CDR3 sequence reads: CSADLQGNTIYF.

This sequence joins TRBV4-3 and TRBJ2-7; no DNA is available, so the TRBD2 call from TCRdb remains unchecked. Germline values: CDR1 LGHNA, CDR2 YSLEER. The CDR3 has 14 amino acids. CDR3 amino acids: CASSGGTNSYEQYF.

The rearrangement uses TRBV7-2 and TRBJ2-1; TCRdb's assignment of TRBD2 cannot be checked, as there is no DNA. Germline-derived CDR1 and CDR2 are SGHTA and FQGNSA. This CDR3 spans 14 amino acids. CDR3 in amino acids: CASTGWGGENEQFF.

The chain uses TRBV28 and TRBJ1-1; TCRdb returns TRBD1, unconfirmable since there is no DNA. The V gene's germline CDR1 is MDHEN and CDR2 SYDVKM. This CDR3 has 12 amino acids. CDR3 region: CASGQGLTEAFF.

The J gene is TRBJ2-1, the V gene TRBV4-1; TCRdb picks TRBD1, but there is no DNA to check that call. This CDR3 contains 16 residues. The germline V gene encodes CDR1 MGHRA and CDR2 YSYEKL. CDR3 region: CASSRDRDGTYNEQFF.

V is TRBV11-2 and J is TRBJ2-3. The CDR3 consists of 14 residues. Germline V gives CDR1 SGHAT, CDR2 FQNNGV. CDR3 amino acids: CASSLSRETDTQYF.

The chain joins TRBV12-3 or TRBV12-4 to TRBJ1-3; the TCRdb call, TRBD1, lacks DNA for checking. CDR3 size: 18 residues. The chain's CDR3 is CASSSRQGHGISGNTIYF.

V usage is TRBV4-2 and J usage is TRBJ1-3. The length of the CDR3 is 14 residues. CDR1 and CDR2 (germline): LGHNA, YNFKEQ. Here the CDR3 reads CASSPQKTGNTIYF.

The chain carries TRBV20-1 and TRBJ2-4; absent DNA, TCRdb's TRBD2 call cannot be checked. The CDR3 consists of 15 residues. Germline-derived CDR1 and CDR2 are DFQATT and SNEGSKA (reference sequence). The CDR3 is CSARGTSGGADIQYF.

The chain is built from TRBV29-1 and TRBJ2-7; TCRdb designates TRBD1, a call that cannot be tested without DNA. The CDR3 has 14 residues. Germline CDR1 reads SQVTM; CDR2 reads ANQGSEA. The CDR3 here is CSVEPRDRADEQYF.

This chain uses TRBV7-7 with TRBJ2-5; the TCRdb call, TRBD2, lacks DNA for checking. Germline V lookup: CDR1 SSHAT, CDR2 FNYEAQ (reference sequence). The CDR3 spans 15 residues. CDR3 region: CASSLIREGRETQYF.

The rearrangement links TRBV13 to TRBJ2-7; the TCRdb call, TRBD1, lacks DNA for checking. Germline V gene data show CDR1 as PRHDT and CDR2 as FYEKMQ (reference sequence). CDR3 length: 15 residues. The CDR3 sequence is CASSFGPGDVCEQYF.

This rearrangement joins TRBV11-2 to TRBJ2-1; TCRdb proposes TRBD1, but this gene call is untestable without DNA. Looked up from germline, CDR1 is SGHAT and CDR2 is FQNNGV. The CDR3 is 15 residues long. The CDR3 spells CASSLGPGGHNEQFF.

The rearrangement uses TRBV5-1 and TRBJ2-3; TCRdb's D call, TRBD1, is unchecked because there is no DNA. CDR3 length equals 14 residues. Germline lookup yields CDR1 SGHRS and CDR2 YFSETQ. The CDR3: CATPSGVFTDTQYF.

The V call is TRBV21-1, the J call TRBJ2-2; absent DNA, TCRdb's TRBD1 call cannot be checked. TRBV21-1 is reported as a pseudogene. This CDR3 is 18 amino acids long. CDR3 sequence: CASSMWRTSGADTGELFF.

The rearrangement uses TRBV12-3 or TRBV12-4 and TRBJ2-5; no DNA is available, so the TRBD1 call from TCRdb remains unchecked. This CDR3 spans 15 amino acids. CDR3: CASSLSQGSGETQYF.

The V and J genes are TRBV29-1 and TRBJ2-1; the D gene TCRdb calls, TRBD1, cannot be checked with no DNA. CDR1 SQVTM and CDR2 ANQGSEA come from the germline V gene. The CDR3 is 13 residues long. The chain's CDR3 is CSVDQTGWNEQFF.